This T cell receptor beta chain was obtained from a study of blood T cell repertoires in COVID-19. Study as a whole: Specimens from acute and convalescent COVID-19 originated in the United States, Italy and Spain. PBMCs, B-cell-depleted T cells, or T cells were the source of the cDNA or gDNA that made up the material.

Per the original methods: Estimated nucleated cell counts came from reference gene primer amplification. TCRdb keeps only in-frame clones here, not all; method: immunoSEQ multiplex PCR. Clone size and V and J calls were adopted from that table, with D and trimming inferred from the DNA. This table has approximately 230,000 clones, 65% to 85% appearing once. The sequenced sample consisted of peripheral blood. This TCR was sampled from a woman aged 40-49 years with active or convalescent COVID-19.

CDR3: CASSQAFTRGVTDTQYF. The CDR3 DNA is TGTGCCAGCAGCCAAGCCTTCACGCGGGGTGTCACAGATACGCAGTATTTT. This rearrangement joins TRBV3-1 (or the pseudogene TRBV3-2) to TRBJ2-3; D might be TRBD2 (6 bases). V was cut by 1 base and J by 2 bases, with 16 bases left in between. CDR3 size: 17 residues. CDR1 and CDR2 from the germline V gene are LGHDT and YNNKEL (reference sequence).